The source of this T cell receptor beta chain is a study of shared clonotypes between healthy human individuals. General study findings and limits: Across a handful of donors, naive CD4 shared roughly 5%, naive CD8 more than 3%, memory CD4 roughly 2.4%, memory CD8 under 0.5%.

Only CD45RO-negative cells positively selected for CCR7 counted as naive CD8 cells, so terminally differentiated effector memory CD45RA+ cells were excluded. Sequenced by immunoSEQ multiplex PCR; TCRdb stores in-frame clones only, minus some. The sample includes about 2.1 million clones, 85% to 95% of them seen just once. A note on this clone: Its antigen is currently unknown.

Germline CDR1 reads SGHDT; CDR2 reads YYEEEE. Trimming shortened V by 1 base and J by 4 bases, and 11 bases separated the two germline ends. The CDR3 sequence is 14 residues long. The clonotype originates from a man aged 18 to 35 in good health. Some clones in this sample may be carry-over from other donors' samples. The chain couples TRBV5-6 to TRBJ1-2; D gene uncertain. Sequenced sample: naive CD8+ T cells from PBMCs. The CDR3 reads CASSLSRTGYGYTF. The CDR3 DNA sequence: TGTGCCAGCAGCTTGAGTAGGACGGGCTATGGCTACACCTTC.